This T cell receptor (beta chain) was sequenced during a study of T-cell reconstitution after alpha-beta-depleted transplantation in children. V dropped 0 bases and J dropped 5; count of bases not matched to a gene: 7. Germline lookup yields CDR1 DFQATT and CDR2 SNEGSKA (reference sequence). This CDR3 spans 15 amino acids. Construction of the TCRbeta library involved unique molecular identifiers. TCRdb re-analysed the PCR reads in MiXCR, keeping a single row per CDR3 protein. Of around 410,000 distinct CDR3 sequences in the sample, about 11% are singletons; the top ten hold roughly 6%. The receptor's source is a human donor who donated a stem cell graft to a child with acute myeloid leukemia. The chain joins TRBV20-1 to TRBJ2-1, with TRBD2 matching 7 bases. Sequencing used PBMCs from the stem cell graft donor, obtained from the stem cell graft. CDR3 residues: CSARDLASGNNEQFF. Written as DNA, the CDR3 is TGCAGTGCTAGAGATTTGGCTAGCGGAAACAATGAGCAGTTCTTC.